This T cell receptor (beta chain) was recovered during a study of shared clonotypes between healthy human individuals. Whole-study findings and limits: Larger richness was generally estimated for naive than memory subsets. The researchers took only blood, and tissue repertoires probably look different.

Germline loops: CDR1 SEHNR, CDR2 FQNEAQ (reference sequence). The V gene lost 5 bases and the J gene lost 8 bases, with 21 bases spanning the gap. The CDR3 extends over 16 amino acids. Samples underwent the assay at deep level. Sequencing used immunoSEQ multiplex PCR; TCRdb keeps in-frame clones, though not all of them. This sample carries roughly 810,000 clones, 90% to 97% of them seen once, and the ten largest clones take around 0.25%. Naive CD8 cells lacked CD45RO, underwent positive selection for CCR7 and left out terminally differentiated effector memory CD45RA+ cells. On this clone itself: Its antigen remains unknown.

V usage is TRBV7-9 and J usage is TRBJ1-4; no clear D gene. The sequence was collected from a man aged 30-40 years in good health. The material sequenced was naive CD8+ T cells sorted from blood. CDR3 protein: CASSPPFGEVEEKLFF. CDR3 nucleotide sequence: TGTGCCAGCAGCCCCCCATTTGGGGAAGTGGAGGAAAAACTGTTTTTT.